One sample yielded the 15 T cell receptor beta chains listed below, sequenced in a study of OX40 agonist ivuxolimab in advanced cancers. Using immunoSEQ multiplex PCR, the repertoire was profiled, and TCRdb retains in-frame clones only, with some absent. Of about 70,000 clones listed, more than 85% are singletons. Specimen: CD4+ or CD8+ T cells sorted from blood, collected in a trial of the OX40 agonist ivuxolimab. These receptor sequences come from an adult with an advanced solid tumor such as melanoma, head and neck, liver or kidney cancer.

The V gene is TRBV6-7, the J gene TRBJ1-4, with D uncertain. TRBV6-7 is an open reading frame whose function is uncertain. V was shortened by 1 base and J by 0 bases, with 6 bases between the two germline ends. The CDR3 runs 15 residues. CDR3 residues: CASSYFKATNEKLFF. The CDR3 DNA follows: TGTGCCAGCAGTTACTTCAAGGCAACTAATGAAAAACTGTTTTTT.

The J gene is TRBJ2-2, the V gene TRBV7-8; D might be TRBD1 or TRBD2, each matching 6 bases. Looked up from germline, CDR1 is SGHVS and CDR2 is FQNEAQ. The CDR3 covers 16 residues. V was trimmed by 6 bases and J by 7 bases, leaving 21 bases between them. Here the CDR3 DNA reads TGTGCCAGCAGGGCTCTTGGGGGGCTGGGGCACGGGGAGCTGTTTTTT. As protein: CASRALGGLGHGELFF.

V gene TRBV7-2 combines with J gene TRBJ2-2; D gene ambiguous. The germline V gene has CDR1 SGHTA and CDR2 FQGNSA. The CDR3 covers 12 residues. The V and J ends lost 1 base and 7 bases respectively, with 4 bases between them. This chain's CDR3 is CASSLGFGELFF. The CDR3 nucleotides read TGTGCCAGCAGCTTAGGGTTCGGGGAGCTGTTTTTT.

This chain links TRBV6-5 with TRBJ1-5; weak D call: TRBD1 (5 bases). The CDR3 contains 16 residues. CDR1 is MNHEY, CDR2 SVGAGI, per germline. V dropped 0 bases and J dropped 9 bases, with 18 bases sitting between them. CDR3 in amino acids: CASSYSRAGPGGPQHF. CDR3 DNA: TGTGCCAGCAGTTACTCGAGGGCCGGGCCTGGGGGGCCCCAGCATTTT.

The chain carries TRBV7-9 and TRBJ1-1; a weak D match, TRBD1 (6 bases). V was cut by 4 bases and J by 0 bases, with 12 bases left in between. This CDR3 has 15 amino acids. Germline values: CDR1 SEHNR, CDR2 FQNEAQ (reference sequence). CDR3 protein: CASSSRTDLNTEAFF. The CDR3 DNA sequence: TGTGCCAGCAGCTCGCGGACAGATTTGAACACTGAAGCTTTCTTT. The entire variable domain, with the rest obtained from reference TRBV7-9 and TRBJ1-1, is as follows: DTGVSQNPRHKITKRGQNVTFRCDPISEHNRLYWYRQTLGQGPEFLTYFQNEAQLEKSRLLSDRFSAERPKGSFSTLEIQRTEQGDSAMYLCASSSRTDLNTEAFFGQGTRLTVV.

Details on this clone: The junction shows a germline mismatch at one end, possibly a read error. This sequence joins TRBV27 and TRBJ1-6; D is undetermined. CDR3 length: 15 residues. CDR1 MNHEY and CDR2 SMNVEV come from the germline V gene (reference sequence). Here the CDR3 reads CASTPQSPFDSPLHF. In nucleotides, the CDR3 is TGTGCCAGCACCCCCCAAAGTCCGTTCGATTCGCCCCTCCACTTT.

This rearrangement joins TRBV9 to TRBJ2-3, with 11 bases fitting TRBD1. Germline V gene lookup returns CDR1 SGDLS and CDR2 YYNGEE. The V segment lost 1 base and the J segment 6 bases; nucleotides outside the gene matches: 4. The CDR3 loop spans 15 amino acids. CDR3 bases: TGTGCCAGCAGCGTATGGACAGGGGGCGAGGATACGCAGTATTTT. This gives the protein CASSVWTGGEDTQYF. Variable domain in full (rest from reference TRBV9 and TRBJ2-3): DSGVTQTPKHLITATGQRVTLRCSPRSGDLSVYWYQQSLDQGLQFLIQYYNGEERAKGNILERFSAQQFPDLHSELNLSSLELGDSALYFCASSVWTGGEDTQYFGPGTRLTVL.

The gene calls are TRBV25-1 and TRBJ1-2; possibly TRBD1 for D (5 bases). This CDR3 spans 11 amino acids. The V end lost 5 bases, the J end lost 5 bases, and 6 bases lay between the germline ends. CDR1 is MGHDK, CDR2 SYGVNS, per germline. The CDR3 bases are TGTGCCAGCAGTCGGGGGTATGGCTACACCTTC. Its protein product is CASSRGYGYTF.

CDR3 coding DNA: TGTGCCAGCAGTAGACAGGGGACGAGCTACGAGCAGTACTTC. The encoded protein is CASSRQGTSYEQYF. The chain couples TRBV27 to TRBJ2-7; 8 nucleotides align to TRBD1. The germline gives CDR1 MNHEY, CDR2 SMNVEV (reference sequence). The V and J ends lost 5 bases and 3 bases, in that order; junction bases with no gene match: 6. This CDR3 contains 14 residues.

This clone was seen a single time. The rearrangement joins TRBV6-5 to TRBJ1-1; tentative D call: TRBD1 (5 bases). Trimming took 3 bases from V and 6 from J, leaving 17 bases between them. Germline V CDR1 and CDR2: MNHEY, SVGAGI. CDR3 length: 15 residues. The CDR3 region has the DNA TGTGCCAGCAGTTATCCCAGGGAGGGTGTACCTGAAGCTTTCTTT. Amino acids: CASSYPREGVPEAFF.

V usage is TRBV21-1 and J usage is TRBJ2-7; the table gives TRBD2 as D, unverified against the DNA. TRBV21-1 is flagged as a pseudogene. This CDR3 region has 12 residues. CDR3 protein: CASSKHSDEQYF. CDR3 nucleotides: TGTGCCAGCAGCAAACATTCGGACGAGCAGTACTTC.

The chain joins TRBV4-1 to TRBJ2-5; TRBD2 is a possible D gene (6 bases). The germline gives CDR1 MGHRA, CDR2 YSYEKL. Trimming removed 0 bases at V and 5 bases at J, with 19 bases between. The CDR3 consists of 17 residues. The CDR3 protein is CASSQDSSLGGAETQYF. The CDR3 coding sequence is TGCGCCAGCAGCCAAGATTCATCACTAGGAGGGGCCGAGACCCAGTACTTC.

V and J are TRBV7-9 and TRBJ2-5; perhaps D is TRBD1 or TRBD2 (7 bases each). The CDR3 is made up of 15 amino acids. Trimming removed 5 bases from V and 5 bases from J, with 18 bases in between. Germline CDR1 SEHNR, CDR2 FQNEAQ (reference sequence). The CDR3 DNA sequence: TGTGCCAGCAGCCCAGCAGGGGGGGCTGGCGAGACCCAGTACTTC. It yields the protein CASSPAGGAGETQYF.

V gene TRBV11-2 combines with J gene TRBJ1-2, with D unclear. The CDR3 is 11 amino acids. Trimming removed 1 base at V and 6 bases at J, with 3 bases between. CDR1 and CDR2 (germline): SGHAT, FQNNGV. DNA of the CDR3: TGTGCCAGCAGCTTAGGTCATGGCTACACCTTC. The encoded protein is CASSLGHGYTF. Looking up the rest from reference TRBV11-2 and TRBJ1-2 gives the full variable domain: EAGVAQSPRYKIIEKRQSVAFWCNPISGHATLYWYQQILGQGPKLLIQFQNNGVVDDSQLPKDRFSAERLKGVDSTLKIQPAKLEDSAVYLCASSLGHGYTFGSGTRLTVV.

CDR3 in amino acids: CASSKGVGSYNEQFF. CDR3 nucleotide sequence: TGTGCCAGCAGCAAGGGTGTAGGGTCCTACAATGAGCAGTTCTTC. This chain joins TRBV27 and TRBJ2-1, with D unclear. CDR3 size: 15 residues. The V end lost 6 bases, the J end lost 1 base, and 13 bases lay between the germline ends. CDR1 MNHEY and CDR2 SMNVEV come from the germline V gene (reference sequence).